This is a list of T cell receptor beta chains from one sample in a study of T-cell memory formation after mild COVID-19. TCRdb re-derived calls from the 5' RACE reads in MiXCR, one entry per CDR3 protein. The data contain some 210,000 distinct CDR3 sequences, around 30% of them seen just once; the ten biggest clones take up 11%. The specimen sequenced was PBMCs or a T cell subset sorted from them (not recorded which). All receptors come from an adult woman who had mild COVID-19 (a few samples of this study predate the infection). Cell type and time point are not known. The CDR3 runs from the conserved cysteine through the conserved F or W. Each record gives: J gene, CDR3 length, clone size, V gene, D gene, CDR3 protein, CDR3 DNA. The D gene is left open where the match is weak. Clone sizes are given selectively: once, few, many, or a class where the clone is expanded.

>TRBJ2-5|15|NA|TRBV7-6|NA
CASSLWEELRETQYF
TGTGCCAGCAGCTTATGGGAGGAACTCCGGGAGACCCAGTACTTC
>TRBJ2-1|14|few|TRBV6-1|TRBD2
CASSEARTSGRRLF
TGTGCCAGCAGTGAAGCACGCACTAGCGGGAGGCGGCTCTTC
>TRBJ1-1|13|NA|TRBV3-1|NA
CASSPYGGTEAFF
TGTGCCAGCAGCCCCTATGGGGGTACTGAAGCTTTCTTT
>TRBJ2-3|17|few|TRBV5-1|TRBD2
CASSSGTSGGSTDTQYF
TGCGCCAGCAGCTCCGGGACTAGCGGGGGTTCCACAGATACGCAGTATTTT
>TRBJ2-2|16|NA|TRBV24-1|TRBD2
CATTATSGDNTGELFF
TGTGCCACCACAGCCACTAGCGGGGACAACACCGGGGAGCTGTTTTTT
>TRBJ2-1|14|NA|TRBV7-6|TRBD2
CASSSGGPYNEQFF
TGTGCCAGCAGCTCGGGGGGGCCCTACAATGAGCAGTTCTTC
>TRBJ2-5|16|NA|TRBV7-8|TRBD2
CASSTSQAGGGETQYF
TGTGCCAGCAGCACCTCCCAAGCGGGAGGAGGGGAGACCCAGTACTTC
>TRBJ2-5|17|NA|TRBV6-6|NA
CASSYSNPGGGKETQYF
TGTGCCAGCAGTTACTCAAACCCAGGGGGAGGTAAAGAGACCCAGTACTTC
>TRBJ2-1|16|NA|TRBV29-1|TRBD2
CSVEPTTSGIYNEQFF
TGCAGCGTTGAACCCACTACTAGCGGGATATACAATGAGCAGTTCTTC
>TRBJ2-2|16|few|TRBV7-8|TRBD2
CASSLVGGSNFGELFF
TGTGCCAGCAGCTTAGTGGGCGGGAGTAACTTCGGGGAGCTGTTTTTT
>TRBJ1-2|13|NA|TRBV18|NA
CASSPDNNYGYTF
TGTGCCAGCTCACCGGACAATAACTATGGCTACACCTTC
>TRBJ2-1|14|NA|TRBV6-1|TRBD2
CASNFGGDYNEQFF
TGTGCCAGCAACTTCGGGGGGGACTACAATGAGCAGTTCTTC
>TRBJ1-2|13|NA|TRBV30|NA
CAWSVSRIDGYTF
TGTGCCTGGAGTGTAAGTCGGATAGATGGCTACACCTTC
>TRBJ1-1|14|few|TRBV30|NA
CAWSPLTPNTEAFF
TGTGCCTGGAGTCCTTTGACACCGAACACTGAAGCTTTCTTT
>TRBJ2-3|16|NA|TRBV27|NA
CASSNTFLASTDTQYF
TGTGCCAGCAGCAACACATTTTTGGCTAGCACAGATACGCAGTATTTT
>TRBJ2-3|17|NA|TRBV27|TRBD2
CASSLGTSGSGTDTQYF
TGTGCCAGCAGTTTAGGGACTAGCGGGAGCGGCACAGATACGCAGTATTTT
>TRBJ1-2|16|few|TRBV10-3|TRBD1
CAISGRDRGRPYGYTF
TGTGCCATCAGTGGTCGGGACAGGGGGCGCCCCTATGGCTACACCTTC
>TRBJ2-5|15|few|TRBV7-3|NA
CASSLTGGFQETQYF
TGTGCCAGCAGCTTAACAGGGGGGTTTCAAGAGACCCAGTACTTC
>TRBJ1-2|19|NA|TRBV5-1|TRBD1
CASSLVFYGTGASNYGYTF
TGCGCCAGCAGCTTGGTTTTTTATGGGACAGGGGCTTCTAACTATGGCTACACCTTC
>TRBJ1-5|13|NA|TRBV27|NA
CASSLTINQPQHF
TGTGCCAGCAGTTTAACCATAAATCAGCCCCAGCATTTT
>TRBJ2-1|15|once|TRBV20-1|TRBD2
CSVDGTSGVYNEQFF
TGCAGTGTAGATGGGACTAGCGGGGTCTACAATGAGCAGTTCTTC
>TRBJ2-1|15|many|TRBV6-2/TRBV6-3|TRBD2
CASSPGTSGSDEQFF
TGTGCCAGCAGCCCTGGGACTAGCGGGAGCGATGAGCAGTTCTTC
>TRBJ2-2|15|NA|TRBV12-3/TRBV12-4|NA
CASSFQGLGTGELFF
TGTGCCAGCAGTTTCCAGGGGCTAGGAACCGGGGAGCTGTTTTTT
>TRBJ2-3|18|NA|TRBV7-9|TRBD2
CASSSPRGLAVGTDTQYF
TGTGCCAGCAGCTCGCCCCGCGGACTAGCGGTGGGCACAGATACGCAGTATTTT
>TRBJ2-3|14|many|TRBV25-1|NA
CASSEYSLTDTQYF
TGTGCCAGCAGTGAATACTCCCTTACAGATACGCAGTATTTT
>TRBJ2-3|14|few|TRBV7-6|TRBD2
CASSWTSGTDTQYF
TGTGCCAGCAGCTGGACTAGCGGGACAGATACGCAGTATTTT
>TRBJ2-6|19|NA|TRBV7-2|NA
CASSSVVRGKNSGANVLTF
TGTGCCAGCAGCTCCGTTGTACGGGGAAAAAACTCTGGGGCCAACGTCCTGACTTTC
>TRBJ1-2|13|many|TRBV12-3/TRBV12-4|TRBD1
CASSAGQSYGYTF
TGTGCCAGCAGTGCGGGACAGTCCTATGGCTACACCTTC
>TRBJ1-2|16|few|TRBV5-1|NA
CASSLVPASGANGYTF
TGCGCCAGCAGCTTGGTTCCCGCGAGCGGGGCTAATGGCTACACCTTC
>TRBJ2-7|14|NA|TRBV5-1|TRBD1
CASGQWTGSYEQYF
TGCGCCAGCGGCCAATGGACAGGAAGCTACGAGCAGTACTTC